These 11 T cell receptor beta chains were all obtained from the same sample, sequenced in a study of cytomegalovirus exposure and HLA in healthy donors. 60 Vbeta and 13 Jbeta primers were used in PCR. The repertoire was sequenced with immunoSEQ multiplex PCR; TCRdb's copy has only in-frame clones and lacks some. Of more than 130,000 clones in the sample, less than 85% were seen once. The sequencing input was PBMCs. Receptor source: a man between 40 and 49 years old in good health and CMV-seropositive.

The chain combines TRBV6-6 with TRBJ2-1; TRBD2 is a possible D gene (6 bases). The CDR3 contains 16 residues. Germline V gene data show CDR1 as MNHNY and CDR2 as SVGAGI (reference sequence). The V end was cut by 5 bases, the J end by 4 bases, with 18 bases between. The CDR3 bases are TGTGCCAGCAGTATCGGTGGGGGAGGCCGATACAATGAGCAGTTCTTC. Amino acids: CASSIGGGGRYNEQFF.

This clone was seen a handful of times. The chain combines TRBV15 with TRBJ1-4, with a tentative D call TRBD1 (5 bases). Germline CDR1 LNHNV, CDR2 YYDKDF (reference sequence). The CDR3 length is 15 residues. Deletions cut 0 bases from V and 7 bases from J, with 12 bases between. The CDR3 loop is CATSREGGVGEKLFF. CDR3 DNA: TGTGCCACCAGCAGAGAGGGGGGGGTGGGTGAAAAACTGTTTTTT.

The chain carries TRBV5-6 and TRBJ1-3; D is undetermined. Trimming pared 2 bases from V and 0 bases from J, leaving 6 bases between. Germline V gives CDR1 SGHDT, CDR2 YYEEEE. The CDR3 sequence is 14 residues long. CDR3 sequence reads: CASSFSYSGNTIYF. In DNA, the CDR3 is TGTGCCAGCAGCTTTAGTTACTCTGGAAACACCATATATTTT.

The rearrangement uses TRBV6-6 and TRBJ1-1, with 7 bases fitting TRBD1. Looked up from germline, CDR1 is MNHNY and CDR2 is SVGAGI (reference sequence). The ends lost 2 bases at V and 11 bases at J; junction bases unmatched: 8. The CDR3 is made up of 13 amino acids. The chain's CDR3 is CASSYKGGGVAFF. DNA of the CDR3: TGTGCCAGCAGTTACAAAGGAGGGGGCGTCGCTTTCTTT.

The chain couples TRBV9 to TRBJ1-1, with D perhaps TRBD1 (5 bases). In germline, CDR1 is SGDLS, CDR2 YYNGEE. With 4 bases removed from V and 1 base from J, the gap between germline ends came to 14 bases. This CDR3 comprises 15 residues. CDR3 in DNA: TGTGCCAGCAGCCCCTGGGGGGGATCGAACACTGAAGCTTTCTTT. It specifies CASSPWGGSNTEAFF.

This clone turned up a few times. The chain has TRBV5-6 and TRBJ2-3; D is undetermined. Germline-derived CDR1 and CDR2 are SGHDT and YYEEEE. The CDR3 has 14 amino acids. Between the trimmed V and J ends, which lost 4 bases and 5 bases, there was a span of 14 bases. The CDR3 nucleotides are TGTGCCAGCAGCCCCGAGCCAGGTGTAGATACGCAGTATTTT. Translating gives CASSPEPGVDTQYF.

The chain recombines TRBV19 with TRBJ2-7, with 12 positions matching TRBD2. The CDR3 is made up of 14 amino acids. V was pared by 6 bases and J by 6 bases, with 6 bases of the junction left unmatched. The germline gives CDR1 LNHDA, CDR2 SQIVND (reference sequence). CDR3 DNA sequence: TGTGCCAGTAGCCCGGGACTAGCGGGCCTCGAGCAGTACTTC. Encoded protein: CASSPGLAGLEQYF.

The chain couples TRBV18 to TRBJ1-2; 7 bases fit TRBD1. The V segment lost 2 bases and the J segment 6 bases; nucleotides outside the gene matches: 6. The CDR3 runs to 14 residues. Germline values: CDR1 KGHSH, CDR2 LQKENI. The CDR3 DNA sequence: TGTGCCAGCTCACCAACCAGGGACAGAAATGGCTACACCTTC. This gives the protein CASSPTRDRNGYTF.

The chain uses TRBV7-2 and TRBJ1-1; 7 nucleotides line up with TRBD1. The CDR3 spans 14 residues. V lost 1 base and J lost 6; bases outside the gene matches: 5. CDR1 and CDR2 from the germline V gene are SGHTA and FQGNSA. CDR3 coding DNA: TGTGCCAGCAGCTTAGACAGGGGAAGCGCTGAAGCTTTCTTT. Translated: CASSLDRGSAEAFF.

This clone was detected only once. This chain uses TRBV5-1 with TRBJ2-1; D is perhaps TRBD2 (5 bases). Per the germline V gene, CDR1 is SGHRS and CDR2 is YFSETQ. With 1 base removed from V and 8 bases from J, the gap between germline ends came to 10 bases. This CDR3 comprises 13 residues. The CDR3 DNA reads as TGCGCCAGCAGCTTGTTCGCGGGCGATGAGCAGTTCTTC. Translating gives CASSLFAGDEQFF.

The chain employs TRBV10-2 and TRBJ1-6, with a possible D match to TRBD1 (6 bases). The V gene's germline CDR1 is WSHSY and CDR2 SAAADI. V gave up 2 bases and J gave up 0 bases, with 14 bases separating them. The length of the CDR3 is 18 residues. The CDR3 loop is CASSEASRGSSYNSPLHF. The CDR3 bases are TGCGCCAGCAGTGAGGCATCCAGGGGTAGCTCCTATAATTCACCCCTCCACTTT.